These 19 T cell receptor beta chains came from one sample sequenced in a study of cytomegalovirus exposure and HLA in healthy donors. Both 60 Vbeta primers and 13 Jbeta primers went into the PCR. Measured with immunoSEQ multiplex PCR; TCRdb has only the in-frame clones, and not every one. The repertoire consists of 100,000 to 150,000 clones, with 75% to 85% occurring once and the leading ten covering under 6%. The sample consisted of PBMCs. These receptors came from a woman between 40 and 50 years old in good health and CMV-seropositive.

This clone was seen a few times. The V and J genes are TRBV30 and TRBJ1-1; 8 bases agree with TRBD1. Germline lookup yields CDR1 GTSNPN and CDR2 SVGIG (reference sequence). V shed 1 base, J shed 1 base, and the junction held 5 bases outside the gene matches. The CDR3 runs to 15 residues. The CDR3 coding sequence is TGTGCCTGGAGTGCCCTACAGGGGGGGAACACTGAAGCTTTCTTT. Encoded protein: CAWSALQGGNTEAFF.

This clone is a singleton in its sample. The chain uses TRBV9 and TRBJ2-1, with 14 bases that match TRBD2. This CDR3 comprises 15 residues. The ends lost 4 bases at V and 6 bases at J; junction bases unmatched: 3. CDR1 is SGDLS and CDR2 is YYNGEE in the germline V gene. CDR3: CASSKTSGGANEQFF. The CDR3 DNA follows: TGTGCCAGCAGCAAGACTAGCGGGGGGGCCAATGAGCAGTTCTTC.

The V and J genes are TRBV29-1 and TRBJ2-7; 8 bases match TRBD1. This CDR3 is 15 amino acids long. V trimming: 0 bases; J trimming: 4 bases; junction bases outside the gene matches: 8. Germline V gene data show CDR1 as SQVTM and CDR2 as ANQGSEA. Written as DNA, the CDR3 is TGCAGCGTTGAAGAACCACGGGACAGGAGTTACGAGCAGTACTTC. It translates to CSVEEPRDRSYEQYF.

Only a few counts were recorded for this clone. CDR3 protein: CASSPRPSLPTDTQYF. The CDR3 nucleotides are TGTGCCAGCAGCCCCCGGCCTAGTCTCCCCACAGATACGCAGTATTTT. The V gene is TRBV9, the J gene TRBJ2-3; D is unresolved. The CDR3 length is 16 residues. Germline CDR1 SGDLS, CDR2 YYNGEE. V lost 4 bases and J 2 bases, leaving 17 bases between the germline ends. Using reference TRBV9 and TRBJ2-3 for the parts outside the CDR3, the full variable domain is DSGVTQTPKHLITATGQRVTLRCSPRSGDLSVYWYQQSLDQGLQFLIQYYNGEERAKGNILERFSAQQFPDLHSELNLSSLELGDSALYFCASSPRPSLPTDTQYFGPGTRLTVL.

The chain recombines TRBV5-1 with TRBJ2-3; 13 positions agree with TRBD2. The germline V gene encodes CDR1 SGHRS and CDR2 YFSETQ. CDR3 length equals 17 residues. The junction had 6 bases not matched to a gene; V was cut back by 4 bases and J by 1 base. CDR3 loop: CASSQTSGGLRTDTQYF. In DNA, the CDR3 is TGCGCCAGCAGCCAGACTAGCGGGGGGCTCCGCACAGATACGCAGTATTTT.

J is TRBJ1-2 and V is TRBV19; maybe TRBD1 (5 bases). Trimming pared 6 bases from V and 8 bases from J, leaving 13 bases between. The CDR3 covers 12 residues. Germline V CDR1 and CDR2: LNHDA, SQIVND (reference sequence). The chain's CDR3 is CASSTGWGGYTF. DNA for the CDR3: TGTGCCAGTAGCACAGGATGGGGCGGCTACACCTTC.

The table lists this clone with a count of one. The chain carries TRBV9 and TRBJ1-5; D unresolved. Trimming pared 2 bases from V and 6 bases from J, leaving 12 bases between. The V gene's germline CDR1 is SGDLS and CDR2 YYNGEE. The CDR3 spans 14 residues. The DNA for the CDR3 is TGTGCCAGCAGCGTCGGGTCGGGGAGTCAGCCCCAGCATTTT. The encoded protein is CASSVGSGSQPQHF.

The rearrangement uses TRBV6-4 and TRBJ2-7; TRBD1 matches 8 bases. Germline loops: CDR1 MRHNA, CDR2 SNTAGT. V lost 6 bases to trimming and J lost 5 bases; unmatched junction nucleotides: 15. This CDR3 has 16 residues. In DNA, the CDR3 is TGTGCCAGCAGAAATCCCCGTGGGACAGGTCGGCACGAGCAGTACTTC. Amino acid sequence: CASRNPRGTGRHEQYF.

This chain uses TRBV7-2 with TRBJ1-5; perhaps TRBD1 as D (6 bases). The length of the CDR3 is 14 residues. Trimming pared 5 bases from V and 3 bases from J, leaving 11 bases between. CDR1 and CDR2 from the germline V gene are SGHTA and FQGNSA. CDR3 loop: CASSETGYNQPQHF. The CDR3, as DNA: TGTGCCAGCAGCGAGACAGGATACAATCAGCCCCAGCATTTT.

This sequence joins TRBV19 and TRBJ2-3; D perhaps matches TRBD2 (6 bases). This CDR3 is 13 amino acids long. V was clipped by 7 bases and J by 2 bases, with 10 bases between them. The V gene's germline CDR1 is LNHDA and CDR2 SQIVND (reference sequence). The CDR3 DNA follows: TGTGCCAGTACAGGGAGGAACACAGATACGCAGTATTTT. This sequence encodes CASTGRNTDTQYF.

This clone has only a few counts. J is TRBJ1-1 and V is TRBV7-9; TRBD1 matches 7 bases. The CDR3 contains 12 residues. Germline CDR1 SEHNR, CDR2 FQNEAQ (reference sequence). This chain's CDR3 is CSIHKGADEAFF. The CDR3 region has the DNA TGTTCCATTCATAAGGGGGCGGATGAAGCTTTCTTT.

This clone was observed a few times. The CDR3 DNA reads TGTGCCATCAGTGGACAGGCCCTCTATGGCTACACCTTC. Protein sequence: CAISGQALYGYTF. The chain recombines TRBV10-3 with TRBJ1-2; possibly TRBD1 for D (6 bases). The CDR3 has 13 amino acids. CDR1 and CDR2 (germline): ENHRY, SYGVKD. Trimming removed 4 bases at V and 4 bases at J, with 10 bases between.

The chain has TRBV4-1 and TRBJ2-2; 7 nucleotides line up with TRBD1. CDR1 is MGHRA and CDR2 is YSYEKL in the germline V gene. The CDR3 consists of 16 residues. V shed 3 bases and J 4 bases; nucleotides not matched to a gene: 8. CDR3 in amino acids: CASSQPQGIGTGELFF. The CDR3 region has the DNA TGCGCCAGCAGCCAGCCACAGGGGATAGGCACCGGGGAGCTGTTTTTT.

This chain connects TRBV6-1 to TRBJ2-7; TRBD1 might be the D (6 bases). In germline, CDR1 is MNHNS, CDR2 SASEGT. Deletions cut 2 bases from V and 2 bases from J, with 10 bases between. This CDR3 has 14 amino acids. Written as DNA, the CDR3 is TGTGCCAGCAGTGAATTTGGGGGCCCCTACGAGCAGTACTTC. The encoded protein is CASSEFGGPYEQYF.

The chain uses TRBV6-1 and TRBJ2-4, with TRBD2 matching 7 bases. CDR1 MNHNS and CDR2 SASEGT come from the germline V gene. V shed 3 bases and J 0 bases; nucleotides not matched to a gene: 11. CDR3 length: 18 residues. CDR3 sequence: CASSDGGITSLAKNIQYF. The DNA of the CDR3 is TGTGCCAGCAGTGACGGGGGGATAACGAGTCTAGCCAAAAACATTCAGTACTTC.

The CDR3 DNA is TGTGCCAGTAGTGGACAGGCTTTGAACACTGAAGCTTTCTTT. It translates to CASSGQALNTEAFF. The chain carries TRBV19 and TRBJ1-1, with 7 bases identical to TRBD1. The CDR3 has 14 amino acids. J gave up 0 bases and V 5 bases, and 3 bases lay outside the gene matches. Germline-derived CDR1 and CDR2 are LNHDA and SQIVND (reference sequence).

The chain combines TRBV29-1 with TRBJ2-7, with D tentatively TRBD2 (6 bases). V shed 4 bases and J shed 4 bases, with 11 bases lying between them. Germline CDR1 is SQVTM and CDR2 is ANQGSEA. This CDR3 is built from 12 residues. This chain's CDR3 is CSVVGGVYEQYF. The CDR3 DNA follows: TGCAGCGTTGTGGGGGGAGTGTACGAGCAGTACTTC.

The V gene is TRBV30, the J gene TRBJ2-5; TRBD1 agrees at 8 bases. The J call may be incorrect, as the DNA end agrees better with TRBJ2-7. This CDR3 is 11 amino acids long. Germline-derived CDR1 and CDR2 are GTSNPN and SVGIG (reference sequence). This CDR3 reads CAFTTGVEQYF. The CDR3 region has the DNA TGTGCCTTTACGACAGGGGTCGAGCAGTACTTC.

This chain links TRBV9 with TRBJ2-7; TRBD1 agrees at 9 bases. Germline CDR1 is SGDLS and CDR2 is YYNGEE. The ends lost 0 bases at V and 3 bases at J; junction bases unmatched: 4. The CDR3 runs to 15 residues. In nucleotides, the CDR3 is TGTGCCAGCAGCGTAGGAGGGACAGGGAACTACGAGCAGTACTTC. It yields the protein CASSVGGTGNYEQYF.